The T cell receptor beta chain under discussion was sequenced for a study of shared T cell receptors in the human thymus. Here immunoSEQ multiplex PCR was the method, and the copy in TCRdb shows in-frame clones only, minus some. The data hold hundreds of thousands of clones, with around nine tenths observed a single time. This clone came up once. Trimming took off 2 bases at V and 7 bases at J, with 7 bases between the two ends. The germline V gene encodes CDR1 GTSNPN and CDR2 SVGIG (reference sequence). The CDR3 is 11 residues long. This same sample was also taken into another study, of human thymus T cells.

Sequencing was done on a sample of thymocytes. The rearrangement links TRBV30 to TRBJ2-3; D is unclear. This clonotype was obtained from a boy under two years old with a congenital heart defect. In DNA, the CDR3 is TGTGCCTGGAGTTCAGAATATACGCAGTATTTT. Residues: CAWSSEYTQYF.